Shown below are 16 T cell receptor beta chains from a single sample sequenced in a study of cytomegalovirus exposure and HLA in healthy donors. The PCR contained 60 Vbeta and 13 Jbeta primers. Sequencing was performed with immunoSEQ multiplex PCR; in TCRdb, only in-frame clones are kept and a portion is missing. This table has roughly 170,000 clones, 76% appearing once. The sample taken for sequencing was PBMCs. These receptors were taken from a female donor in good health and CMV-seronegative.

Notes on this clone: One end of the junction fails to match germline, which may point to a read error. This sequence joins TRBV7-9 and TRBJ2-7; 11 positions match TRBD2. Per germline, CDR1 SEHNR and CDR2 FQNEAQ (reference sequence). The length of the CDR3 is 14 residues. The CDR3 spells CSSSLLAGAGEQYF. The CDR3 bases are TGTTCCAGCAGCTTACTAGCGGGGGCGGGGGAGCAGTACTTC.

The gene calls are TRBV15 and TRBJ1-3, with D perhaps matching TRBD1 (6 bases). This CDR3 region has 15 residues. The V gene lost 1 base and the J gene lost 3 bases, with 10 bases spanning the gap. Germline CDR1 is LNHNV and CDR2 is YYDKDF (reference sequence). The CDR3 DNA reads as TGTGCCACCAGCAGAGCAAACAGGGTTGGAAACACCATATATTTT. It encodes CATSRANRVGNTIYF. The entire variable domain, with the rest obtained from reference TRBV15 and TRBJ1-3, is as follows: DAMVIQNPRYQVTQFGKPVTLSCSQTLNHNVMYWYQQKSSQAPKLLFHYYDKDFNNEADTPDNFQSRRPNTSFCFLDIRSPGLGDTAMYLCATSRANRVGNTIYFGEGSWLTVV.

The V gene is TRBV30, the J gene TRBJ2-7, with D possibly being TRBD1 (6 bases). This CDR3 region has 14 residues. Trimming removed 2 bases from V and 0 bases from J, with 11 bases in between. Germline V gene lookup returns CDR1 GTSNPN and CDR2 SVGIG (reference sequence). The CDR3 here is CAWSTGQRSYEQYF. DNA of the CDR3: TGTGCCTGGAGTACAGGACAGCGCTCCTACGAGCAGTACTTC.

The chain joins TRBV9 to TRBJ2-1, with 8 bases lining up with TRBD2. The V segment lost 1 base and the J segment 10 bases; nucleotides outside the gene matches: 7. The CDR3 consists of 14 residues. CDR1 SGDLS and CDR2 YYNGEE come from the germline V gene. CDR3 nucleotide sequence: TGTGCCAGCAGCGTACAAGCGGGAGCGAGAGAGCAGTTCTTC. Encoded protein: CASSVQAGAREQFF. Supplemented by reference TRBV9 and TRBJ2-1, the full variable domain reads DSGVTQTPKHLITATGQRVTLRCSPRSGDLSVYWYQQSLDQGLQFLIQYYNGEERAKGNILERFSAQQFPDLHSELNLSSLELGDSALYFCASSVQAGAREQFFGPGTRLTVL.

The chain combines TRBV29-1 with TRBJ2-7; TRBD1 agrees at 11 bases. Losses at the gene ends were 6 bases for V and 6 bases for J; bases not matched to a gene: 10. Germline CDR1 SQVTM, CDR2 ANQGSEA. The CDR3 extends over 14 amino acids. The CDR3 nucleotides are TGCAGCGTAACCGGGACAGGGGGTTTGGGCGAGCAGTACTTC. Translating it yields CSVTGTGGLGEQYF.

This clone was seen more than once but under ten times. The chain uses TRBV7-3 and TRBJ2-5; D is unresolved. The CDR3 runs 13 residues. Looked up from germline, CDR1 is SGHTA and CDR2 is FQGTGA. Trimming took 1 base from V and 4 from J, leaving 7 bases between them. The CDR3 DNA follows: TGTGCCAGCAGCTTAATAACTCGAGAGACCCAGTACTTC. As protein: CASSLITRETQYF.

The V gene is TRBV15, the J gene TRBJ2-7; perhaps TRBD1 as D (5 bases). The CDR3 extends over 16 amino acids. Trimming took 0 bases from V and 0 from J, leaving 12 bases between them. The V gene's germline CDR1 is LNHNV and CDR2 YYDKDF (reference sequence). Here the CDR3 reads CATSRDLDSSSYEQYF. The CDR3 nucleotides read TGTGCCACCAGCAGAGATCTTGACAGTAGCTCCTACGAGCAGTACTTC.

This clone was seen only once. The CDR3 sequence is CASTSGGSGNTIYF. The CDR3 bases are TGTGCCAGCACCTCAGGGGGTTCTGGAAACACCATATATTTT. This chain links TRBV28 with TRBJ1-3; TRBD1 matches at 7 bases. V shed 7 bases and J 1 base; nucleotides not matched to a gene: 4. Germline CDR1 MDHEN, CDR2 SYDVKM. The CDR3 has 14 amino acids.

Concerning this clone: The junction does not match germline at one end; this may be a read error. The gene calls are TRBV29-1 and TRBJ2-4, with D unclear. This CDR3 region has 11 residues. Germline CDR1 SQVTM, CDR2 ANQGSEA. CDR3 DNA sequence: TGCAGCGTTCTAACCAAAAACAGTCAGTACTTC. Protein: CSVLTKNSQYF.

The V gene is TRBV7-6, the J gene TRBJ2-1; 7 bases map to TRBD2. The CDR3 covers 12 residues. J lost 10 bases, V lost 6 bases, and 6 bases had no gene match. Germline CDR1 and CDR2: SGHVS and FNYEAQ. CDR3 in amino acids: CASSWDYREQFF. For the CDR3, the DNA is TGTGCCAGCAGTTGGGACTATCGGGAGCAGTTCTTC.

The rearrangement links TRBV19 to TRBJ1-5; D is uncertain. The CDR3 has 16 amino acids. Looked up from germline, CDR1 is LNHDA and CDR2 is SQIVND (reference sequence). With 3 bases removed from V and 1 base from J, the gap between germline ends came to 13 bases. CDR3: CASSISPGPSNQPQHF. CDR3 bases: TGTGCCAGTAGTATTTCGCCGGGTCCAAGCAATCAGCCCCAGCATTTT.

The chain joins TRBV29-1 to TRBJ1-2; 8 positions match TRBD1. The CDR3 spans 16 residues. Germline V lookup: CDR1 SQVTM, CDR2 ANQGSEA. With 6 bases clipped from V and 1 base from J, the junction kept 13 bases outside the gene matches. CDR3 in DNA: TGCAGCGTGGGGCCGGGACAGGCATCTGGTAACTATGGCTACACCTTC. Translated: CSVGPGQASGNYGYTF.

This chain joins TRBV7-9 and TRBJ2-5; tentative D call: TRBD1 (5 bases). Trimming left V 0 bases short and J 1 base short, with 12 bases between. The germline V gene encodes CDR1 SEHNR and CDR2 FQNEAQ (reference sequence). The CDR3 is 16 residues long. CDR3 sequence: CASSLASGRSQETQYF. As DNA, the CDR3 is TGTGCCAGCAGCTTAGCGTCAGGGCGGTCCCAAGAGACCCAGTACTTC.

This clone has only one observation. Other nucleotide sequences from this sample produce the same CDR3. Here the CDR3 DNA reads TGTGCCAGCAGTTACTCAGGGGCAGGGGGCTACGAGCAGTACTTC. It specifies CASSYSGAGGYEQYF. This chain joins TRBV6-5 and TRBJ2-7; 7 bases map to TRBD1. The CDR3 sequence is 15 residues long. The germline gives CDR1 MNHEY, CDR2 SVGAGI. V dropped 0 bases and J dropped 3; count of bases not matched to a gene: 5.

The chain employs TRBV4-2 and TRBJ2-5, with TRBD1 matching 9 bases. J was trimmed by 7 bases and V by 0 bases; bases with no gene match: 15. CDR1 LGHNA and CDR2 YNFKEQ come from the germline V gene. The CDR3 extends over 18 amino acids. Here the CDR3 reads CASSQDRRDRVSGGTQYF. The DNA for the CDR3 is TGTGCCAGCAGCCAAGACCGGCGGGACAGGGTTTCGGGGGGGACCCAGTACTTC.

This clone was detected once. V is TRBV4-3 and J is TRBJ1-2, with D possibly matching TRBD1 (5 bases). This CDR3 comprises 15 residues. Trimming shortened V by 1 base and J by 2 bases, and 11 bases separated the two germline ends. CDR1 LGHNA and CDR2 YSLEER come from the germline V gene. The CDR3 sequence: CASSQATGVNYGYTF. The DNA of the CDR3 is TGCGCCAGCAGCCAAGCAACGGGGGTAAACTATGGCTACACCTTC.